This is a list of T cell receptor beta chains from one sample in a study of human T cells and chemical hapten exposure. A single record per CDR3 protein comes from TCRdb applying MiXCR to the RACE reads. The sample has 300,000 to 350,000 distinct CDR3 sequences; about 7% are singletons. The source material was whole blood, sampled in connection with sensitization to the hapten diphenylcyclopropenone (DPC). The receptor source for this set is a woman between 18 and 29 years old with alopecia areata. Some clones in this sample may be carry-over from other donors' samples. CDR3s include the opening cysteine and the closing phenylalanine or tryptophan. D genes are given only for firm matches. The listing skips clone size in some rows; elsewhere it reads once, few, many or a size class.

>TRBD1|TRBJ2-2|many|TRBV10-3
TGTGCCCTAAGGACAGGTGTCGACGGGGAGCTGTTTTTT
CALRTGVDGELFF
>NA|TRBJ2-7|many|TRBV5-4
TGTGCCAGCAGCTTGAGTGGCGAGCAGTACTTC
CASSLSGEQYF
>NA|TRBJ2-3|few|TRBV2
TGTGCCAGCAGTGCAGGACTATCCACAGATACGCAGTATTTT
CASSAGLSTDTQYF
>NA|TRBJ1-4|many|TRBV10-3
TGTGCCATCAGTGAGTCGGAGGAAAAACTGTTTTTT
CAISESEEKLFF
>NA|TRBJ1-1|few|TRBV7-3
TGTGCCAGCAGCTCTGGGGGGCAGTACACTGAAGCTTTCTTT
CASSSGGQYTEAFF
>NA|TRBJ1-5|many|TRBV6-2/TRBV6-3
TGTGCCAGCAGTTCACGGGGGGAGGGCAATCAGCCCCAGCATTTT
CASSSRGEGNQPQHF
>NA|TRBJ1-1|few|TRBV28
TGTGCCAGCAGTTTGGCCAGGGCCATGAACACTGAAGCTTTCTTT
CASSLARAMNTEAFF
>NA|TRBJ1-5|many|TRBV5-5
TGTGCCAGCAGCTTGGTGCCCCCTGAACCCCAGCATTTT
CASSLVPPEPQHF
>NA|TRBJ2-2|many|TRBV3-1
TGTGCCAGCAGCCAAGTCGCCTTTGGACAGACGAACACCGGGGAGCTGTTTTTT
CASSQVAFGQTNTGELFF
>NA|TRBJ2-3|many|TRBV5-1
TGCGCCAGCAGCGGGGGGCCCACAGATACGCAGTATTTT
CASSGGPTDTQYF
>NA|TRBJ1-1|NA|TRBV6-1
TGTGCCAGCACCTTCTGGACAGCAATGAACACTGAAGCTTTCTTT
CASTFWTAMNTEAFF
>NA|TRBJ2-2|once|TRBV6-1
TGTGCCAGCACTTCCGGGCACGCGAACACCTGGGAGCTGTTTTTT
CASTSGHANTWELFF
>NA|TRBJ2-7|NA|TRBV25-1
TGTGCCAGCAGTGAGACTTTCTACGAGCAGTACTTC
CASSETFYEQYF
>NA|TRBJ2-7|few|TRBV7-2
TGTGCCAGCAGCGTTCTAACAGCCAGTAGCGAGCAGTACTTC
CASSVLTASSEQYF
>TRBD1|TRBJ1-2|few|TRBV29-1
TGCAGCGTCGACTCACAGGGGGTGTATGGCTACACCTTC
CSVDSQGVYGYTF
>NA|TRBJ1-1|few|TRBV2
TGTGCCAGTTTATTGGACGGATGGGGCAACACTGAAGCTTTCTTT
CASLLDGWGNTEAFF
>TRBD1|TRBJ1-2|NA|TRBV6-1
TGTGCCAGCAGCATGGACAGGGGACCTAACTATGGCTACACCTTC
CASSMDRGPNYGYTF
>NA|TRBJ2-6|NA|TRBV27
TGTGCCAGCAGTTCACCCAGGGGTCTTGGGGCCAACGTCCTGACTTTC
CASSSPRGLGANVLTF
>NA|TRBJ2-3|few|TRBV6-1
TGTGCCAGCGAAACACGTCCTTGGGGGCAGTATTTT
CASETRPWGQYF
>TRBD2|TRBJ2-1|NA|TRBV10-3
TGTGCCATCAGTGGGGGATGGACTAGCGGGGGCACGGATGAGCAGTTCTTC
CAISGGWTSGGTDEQFF
>NA|TRBJ2-3|many|TRBV7-2
TGTGCCAGCAGCTTCCTACAGGGGACTAGCACAGATACGCAGTATTTT
CASSFLQGTSTDTQYF
>NA|TRBJ2-7|many|TRBV9
TGTGCCAGCAGCGTAGATGCACAGAGCTACGAGCAGTACTTC
CASSVDAQSYEQYF
>NA|TRBJ1-5|few|TRBV12-3/TRBV12-4
TGTGCCAGCAGTTTCTCAGGGCGGCCCCAGCATTTT
CASSFSGRPQHF
>NA|TRBJ2-5|many|TRBV7-9
TGTGCCAGCAGCCAACCCCAGTTGTCAGGGGATGAGACCCAGTACTTC
CASSQPQLSGDETQYF
>TRBD1|TRBJ1-6|few|TRBV20-1
TGCAGTGCTAGAGATTGGAGGGGACAGGGAGGCCATTCACCCCTCCACTTT
CSARDWRGQGGHSPLHF
>NA|TRBJ1-5|few|TRBV7-7
TGTGCTCTTCCGGGCACCTGGGAGGGCGTCAATCAGCCCCAGCATTTT
CALPGTWEGVNQPQHF
>NA|TRBJ2-3|many|TRBV4-2
TGTGCCAGCAGCCAAGAGGGCCCCACTCGGACCACAGATACGCAGTATTTT
CASSQEGPTRTTDTQYF
>NA|TRBJ1-2|few|TRBV6-5
TGTGCCAGCACAAACAGATTACCCTACTATGGCTACACCTTC
CASTNRLPYYGYTF
>NA|TRBJ2-2|many|TRBV12-3/TRBV12-4
TGTGCCAGCAGTTTACGTTTTAGTACCGGGGAGCTGTTTTTT
CASSLRFSTGELFF
>TRBD1|TRBJ1-2|many|TRBV10-3
TGTGCCATCAGTGAGACAGGGGGGATTAACTATGGCTACACCTTC
CAISETGGINYGYTF
>TRBD1|TRBJ1-2|NA|TRBV5-1
TGCGCCAGCAGCCTCCGGGCCGGACAGGCGGCGGACTACACCTTC
CASSLRAGQAADYTF
>NA|TRBJ2-6|few|TRBV10-3
TGTGCCATCGCTGGGGCCAACGTCCTGACTTTC
CAIAGANVLTF
>TRBD2|TRBJ2-7|NA|TRBV7-9
TGTGCCAGCAGCGGGGAGACTAGCGGGGGGAGCGAGCAGTACTTC
CASSGETSGGSEQYF
>TRBD1|TRBJ2-3|many|TRBV7-2
TGTGCCAGCAGCTTAGTGGGACAGGGAGGTACGCAGTATTTT
CASSLVGQGGTQYF
>NA|TRBJ2-7|NA|TRBV7-2
TGTGCCAGCAGCCTCGAAAGAATGTCAAGGGAGCAGTACTTC
CASSLERMSREQYF
>NA|TRBJ2-5|NA|TRBV7-2
TGTGCCAGCAGCAGCGCCGGTTTCCAAGAGACCCAGTACTTC
CASSSAGFQETQYF
>NA|TRBJ2-3|NA|TRBV28
TGTGCCAGCAGCCCACCCATAGGACTAAGCACAGATACGCAGTATTTT
CASSPPIGLSTDTQYF
>TRBD1|TRBJ1-6|NA|TRBV18
TGTGCCAGCTCACCTGACAGGGGGATTAATTCACCCCTCCACTTT
CASSPDRGINSPLHF
>TRBD2|TRBJ2-1|many|TRBV28
TGTGCCAGCAGTCCCCATCCTCCTACTAGCGGGGGGGCCCGTGACCTGAGTGAGCAGTTCTTC
CASSPHPPTSGGARDLSEQFF
>NA|TRBJ1-1|NA|TRBV5-5
TGTGCCAGCAGCCCGGAAGGGCTGGGGGGCACTGAAGCTTTCTTT
CASSPEGLGGTEAFF
>NA|TRBJ2-3|few|TRBV10-3
TGTGCCATCAGTGGCAAGGGGTCAATAGATACGCAGTATTTT
CAISGKGSIDTQYF
>TRBD1|TRBJ2-4|few|TRBV5-5
TGTGCCAGCAGCTTGGGGGACAGTTCCCTGAGGTACTTC
CASSLGDSSLRYF
>TRBD1|TRBJ1-1|NA|TRBV12-5
TGTGCTAGTGGACACTACAGGGGCACTGAAGCTTTCTTT
CASGHYRGTEAFF
>NA|TRBJ1-2|NA|TRBV10-3
TGTGCCATCCAACAAACCTCGACAGATGGCTACACCTTC
CAIQQTSTDGYTF
>NA|TRBJ1-1|NA|TRBV4-1
TGCGCCAGCAGCTGGGGGGGGAGATTAAGCACTGAAGCTTTCTTT
CASSWGGRLSTEAFF
>NA|TRBJ1-6|few|TRBV4-3
TGCGCCAGCAGCCAAGTAGGGGACTTTAATTCACCCCTCCACTTT
CASSQVGDFNSPLHF
>NA|TRBJ1-6|few|TRBV7-9
TGTGCCAGCAGCTTAATGTCCTATAATTCACCCCTCCACTTT
CASSLMSYNSPLHF
>NA|TRBJ2-5|few|TRBV4-2
TGTGCCAGCAGCCAATTTTTCCGGGACTTCCAAGAGACCCAGTACTTC
CASSQFFRDFQETQYF
>NA|TRBJ1-6|many|TRBV4-2
TGTGCCAGCAGCCAAGGGACAGTCAGCTCCTATAATTCACCCCTCCACTTT
CASSQGTVSSYNSPLHF
>TRBD1|TRBJ1-2|many|TRBV7-2
TGTGCCAGCAGCCCGGACAGGGCCTATGGCTACACCTTC
CASSPDRAYGYTF
>NA|TRBJ1-6|many|TRBV7-2
TGTGCCAGCAGCTTGACCAATTCACCCCTCCACTTT
CASSLTNSPLHF
>NA|TRBJ1-1|many|TRBV12-3/TRBV12-4
TGTGCCAGCAGGCAGACGACAGGTCCGGAAGCTTTCTTT
CASRQTTGPEAFF
>NA|TRBJ2-5|NA|TRBV7-3
TGTGCCAGCAGCTCAAGCATTGAAGAGACCCAGTACTTC
CASSSSIEETQYF
>TRBD1|TRBJ1-2|NA|TRBV18
TGTGCCAGCTCGGGCGGACAGGGGACTAACTATGGCTACACCTTC
CASSGGQGTNYGYTF
>NA|TRBJ1-2|NA|TRBV3-1
TGTGCCAGCAGCCAAACGGGGCTCTATGGCTACACCTTC
CASSQTGLYGYTF